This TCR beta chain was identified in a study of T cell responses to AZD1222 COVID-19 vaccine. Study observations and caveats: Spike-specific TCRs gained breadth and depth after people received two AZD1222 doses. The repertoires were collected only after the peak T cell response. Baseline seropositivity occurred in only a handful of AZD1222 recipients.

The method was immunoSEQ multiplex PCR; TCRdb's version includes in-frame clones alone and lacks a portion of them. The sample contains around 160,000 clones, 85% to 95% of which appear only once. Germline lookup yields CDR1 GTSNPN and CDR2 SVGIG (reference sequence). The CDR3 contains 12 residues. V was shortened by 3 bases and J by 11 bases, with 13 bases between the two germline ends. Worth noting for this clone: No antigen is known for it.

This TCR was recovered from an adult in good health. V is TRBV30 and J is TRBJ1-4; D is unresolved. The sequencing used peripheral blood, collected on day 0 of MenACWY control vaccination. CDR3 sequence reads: CAWRLNSRKLFF. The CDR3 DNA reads TGTGCCTGGAGGCTCAACAGTAGGAAACTGTTTTTT.